A single sample is the source of the 19 T cell receptor beta chains below, sequenced in a study of blood T cell repertoires in COVID-19. Clones were read by immunoSEQ multiplex PCR, and TCRdb kept only the in-frame ones, dropping some. This table has about 190,000 clones, about 86% appearing once. Sequenced sample: peripheral blood. Receptors were obtained from a man aged 25 to 45 with active or convalescent COVID-19.

The table lists this clone with a few counts. The chain combines TRBV29-1 with TRBJ2-2, with TRBD2 matching over 7 bases. CDR3 length equals 14 residues. V shed 4 bases, J shed 4 bases, and the junction held 6 bases outside the gene matches. Per the germline V gene, CDR1 is SQVTM and CDR2 is ANQGSEA. CDR3 sequence: CSVGPPGGTGELFF. The CDR3 nucleotides read TGCAGCGTTGGGCCTCCGGGGGGCACCGGGGAGCTGTTTTTT.

The CDR3 region has the DNA TGCGCCAGTGAACCGGGACTAGCGGGGGGGCTTGGCACAGATACGCAGTATTTT. Amino acid sequence: CASEPGLAGGLGTDTQYF. The J gene is TRBJ2-3, the V gene TRBV5-1; TRBD2 matches at 16 bases. The V gene's germline CDR1 is SGHRS and CDR2 YFSETQ. V gave up 8 bases and J gave up 1 base; unmatched junction bases: 10. The CDR3 extends over 18 amino acids.

DNA for the CDR3: TGTGCCAGTAGTCCCGGGACTCTCTCCTACAATGAGCAGTTCTTC. Translating it yields CASSPGTLSYNEQFF. This chain uses TRBV19 with TRBJ2-1, with a tentative D call TRBD2 (6 bases). The CDR3 contains 15 residues. Germline loops: CDR1 LNHDA, CDR2 SQIVND (reference sequence). V lost 5 bases to trimming and J lost 0 bases, with 11 bases between them.

The chain uses TRBV30 and TRBJ1-2, with D perhaps TRBD1 (5 bases). V was pared by 3 bases and J by 9 bases, with 14 bases between. Germline V gene sequence: CDR1 GTSNPN, CDR2 SVGIG (reference sequence). This CDR3 region has 12 residues. The CDR3 protein is CAWRSLTDSYTF. The CDR3 DNA reads TGTGCCTGGAGGTCTTTGACAGATAGCTACACCTTC.

The J gene is TRBJ1-6, the V gene TRBV7-6; D perhaps matches TRBD1 (6 bases). V was cut by 5 bases and J by 0 bases, with 14 bases left in between. This CDR3 is 17 amino acids long. Germline CDR1 reads SGHVS; CDR2 reads FNYEAQ. CDR3 nucleotides: TGTGCCAGCAGCCCCGGACAGTTGGGCTCCTATAATTCACCCCTCCACTTT. Translation gives CASSPGQLGSYNSPLHF.

This clone has just a few counts. The chain uses TRBV2 and TRBJ1-2; maybe TRBD1 (5 bases). Germline CDR1 and CDR2: SNHLY and FYNNEI. The V end was cut by 2 bases, the J end by 1 base, with 11 bases between. The CDR3 sequence is 15 residues long. The DNA of the CDR3 is TGTGCCAGCAGTGAATACCAGGGCAATAACTATGGCTACACCTTC. It yields the protein CASSEYQGNNYGYTF.

CDR3 amino acids: CASSGTGKETQYF. In DNA, the CDR3 is TGTGCCAGCTCGGGGACAGGGAAGGAGACCCAGTACTTC. The J gene is TRBJ2-5, the V gene TRBV18; 9 nucleotides line up with TRBD1. CDR3 length equals 13 residues. The germline V gene has CDR1 KGHSH and CDR2 LQKENI. Trimming removed 6 bases from V and 5 bases from J; junction bases left unmatched: 4. Combining the CDR3 with reference TRBV18 and TRBJ2-5 gives the whole variable domain NAGVMQNPRHLVRRRGQEARLRCSPMKGHSHVYWYRQLPEEGLKFMVYLQKENIIDESGMPKERFSAEFPKEGPSILRIQQVVRGDSAAYFCASSGTGKETQYFGPGTRLLVL.

The CDR3 protein is CASSFRTLPTGTRYGYTF. The DNA of the CDR3 is TGTGCCAGCAGCTTCCGGACACTACCGACAGGGACCCGCTATGGCTACACCTTC. The chain has TRBV7-2 and TRBJ1-2, with 7 bases matching TRBD1. Losses at the gene ends were 3 bases for V and 4 bases for J; bases not matched to a gene: 17. The CDR3 is 18 residues long. Germline-derived CDR1 and CDR2 are SGHTA and FQGNSA.

The J gene is TRBJ1-5, the V gene TRBV19; 7 nucleotides line up with TRBD1. The V segment lost 5 bases and the J segment 3 bases; nucleotides outside the gene matches: 7. The CDR3 has 15 residues. The germline CDR1 and CDR2 sequences are LNHDA and SQIVND (reference sequence). The CDR3 region has the DNA TGTGCCAGTAGTTGGTTCGACAGGGACAATCAGCCCCAGCATTTT. It codes for CASSWFDRDNQPQHF.

The V and J genes are TRBV28 and TRBJ1-3, with TRBD1 matching over 8 bases. V trimming: 5 bases; J trimming: 5 bases; junction bases outside the gene matches: 2. Germline CDR1 and CDR2: MDHEN and SYDVKM. CDR3 size: 13 residues. The CDR3 is CASSGQGRNTIYF. The CDR3 DNA sequence: TGTGCCAGCAGTGGACAGGGAAGAAACACCATATATTTT.

V usage is TRBV27 and J usage is TRBJ2-1, with 8 bases aligning to TRBD2. The J segment lost 7 bases and the V segment lost 3 bases, leaving 5 bases of the junction unmatched. The CDR3 spans 14 residues. In germline, CDR1 is MNHEY, CDR2 SMNVEV (reference sequence). This CDR3 is CASSFPGLGNEQFF. CDR3 coding DNA: TGTGCCAGCAGTTTCCCGGGACTAGGGAATGAGCAGTTCTTC.

The gene calls are TRBV19 and TRBJ1-6, with 10 bases lining up with TRBD1. V lost 5 bases, J lost 6 bases, and 4 bases stayed unmatched. The CDR3 is 15 residues long. The V gene's germline CDR1 is LNHDA and CDR2 SQIVND (reference sequence). This CDR3 is CASSPRQGANSPLHF. In DNA form, the CDR3 reads TGTGCCAGTAGTCCCAGACAGGGGGCTAATTCACCCCTCCACTTT.

The CDR3 DNA reads as TGCGCCAGCAGCTTCCCAGCCCCCGGGACAGTGGGTATTAACACTGAAGCTTTCTTT. Translation gives CASSFPAPGTVGINTEAFF. The rearrangement uses TRBV5-1 and TRBJ1-1, with TRBD1 matching 7 bases. CDR1 SGHRS and CDR2 YFSETQ come from the germline V gene. Trimming removed 2 bases from V and 2 bases from J; junction bases left unmatched: 18. The CDR3 sequence is 19 residues long.

The chain has TRBV11-2 and TRBJ2-2; 10 bases align to TRBD2. V shed 5 bases and J 8 bases; nucleotides not matched to a gene: 11. CDR3 length equals 16 residues. Germline V gene sequence: CDR1 SGHAT, CDR2 FQNNGV. Here the CDR3 reads CASSDRASGRTGELFF. In DNA, the CDR3 is TGTGCCAGCAGCGACCGAGCTAGCGGGAGAACAGGGGAGCTGTTTTTT.

The CDR3 nucleotides are TGTGCCTGGAGTATTCTTGCGGGACCGGGAGAGACCCAGTACTTC. Residues: CAWSILAGPGETQYF. This rearrangement joins TRBV30 to TRBJ2-5; D might be TRBD2 (6 bases). The CDR3 sequence is 15 residues long. The V and J ends lost 2 bases and 4 bases respectively, with 17 bases between them. Germline lookup yields CDR1 GTSNPN and CDR2 SVGIG (reference sequence).

CDR3 in amino acids: CASSLALGQVGTEAFF. The CDR3 nucleotides are TGTGCCAGCAGCTTGGCACTGGGACAGGTGGGCACTGAAGCTTTCTTT. This rearrangement joins TRBV7-8 to TRBJ1-1, with 8 bases that match TRBD1. J was trimmed by 4 bases and V by 3 bases; bases with no gene match: 10. From germline, CDR1 is SGHVS and CDR2 FQNEAQ. The CDR3 covers 16 residues.

This sequence joins TRBV6-5 and TRBJ2-1; no definite D call. With 6 bases removed from V and 1 base from J, the gap between germline ends came to 4 bases. This CDR3 comprises 12 residues. Germline loops: CDR1 MNHEY, CDR2 SVGAGI. Here the CDR3 DNA reads TGTGCCAGCAGGACATCCTACAATGAGCAGTTCTTC. The encoded protein is CASRTSYNEQFF.

The chain joins TRBV25-1 to TRBJ1-2; D unclear. This CDR3 comprises 14 residues. CDR1 and CDR2 (germline): MGHDK, SYGVNS. V was cut by 1 base and J by 2 bases, with 8 bases left in between. The DNA for the CDR3 is TGTGCCAGCAGTGAATTCGGGAGCAACTATGGCTACACCTTC. This codes for CASSEFGSNYGYTF.

The gene calls are TRBV27 and TRBJ2-3; 11 nucleotides agree with TRBD2. V lost 6 bases, J lost 7 bases, and 6 bases stayed unmatched. Germline V gene sequence: CDR1 MNHEY, CDR2 SMNVEV (reference sequence). The CDR3 has 14 amino acids. CDR3 sequence: CASSPSGRRYTQYF. The CDR3 DNA reads TGTGCCAGCAGCCCTAGCGGGAGGAGATATACGCAGTATTTT.